What follows describes a single T cell receptor beta chain. Its antigen is not identified. This sample is drawn from a study of T cell responses to AZD1222 COVID-19 vaccine. Overall study findings and caveats: Just a handful of people given AZD1222 tested seropositive at baseline.

The V gene end was trimmed by 9 bases and the J gene end by 0 bases; junction bases not matched to a gene: 3. The CDR3 contains 16 residues. Germline CDR1 SNHLY, CDR2 FYNNEI. Repertoires were generated with immunoSEQ multiplex PCR, while TCRdb's copy carries only in-frame clones and drops some. The sample lists roughly 150,000 clones; approximately 90% were seen once. This chain joins TRBV2 and TRBJ2-2; 14 positions agree with TRBD2. This TCR was sampled from an adult in good health. This material consisted of peripheral blood, taken on day 0 of AZD1222 vaccination. The CDR3, as DNA: TGTGCCAGAGGACTAGCGGGAGGCCCGAACACCGGGGAGCTGTTTTTT. It yields the protein CARGLAGGPNTGELFF.